This T cell receptor beta chain was sequenced in a study of spatial heterogeneity in lung cancer. The ends were cut back, 6 bases at V and 1 base at J, with 12 bases in the middle. This CDR3 comprises 14 residues. CDR1 is MDHEN and CDR2 is SYDVKM in the germline V gene. Stated time point: sample taken at primary tumor resection. Unsorted whole RNA of tumor, nontumor lung or frozen PBMC was sequenced. TCRdb re-analysed the 5' RACE reads in MiXCR, keeping a single row per CDR3 protein. The table has roughly 48,000 distinct CDR3 sequences, under 6% seen once. This clonotype was sampled from a male donor with early-stage non-small cell lung cancer. This chain links TRBV28 with TRBJ1-1; D perhaps matches TRBD1 (6 bases). The starting material was PBMCs, obtained at surgery. The CDR3 sequence: CASSPGQWNTEAFF. The CDR3 DNA reads TGTGCCAGCAGCCCGGGACAATGGAACACTGAAGCTTTCTTT.